These 26 T cell receptor beta chains originate from one sample sequenced in a study of radiation and T cells in renal cell carcinoma. Indicated time point: blood 4 weeks post-SBRT, at nephrectomy. Treatment in this sample: 15 Gy SBRT to primary tumor, nephrectomy 4 weeks later. The protocol was immunoSEQ multiplex PCR, while the TCRdb copy is restricted to in-frame clones and leaves out a portion. This sample has around 100,000 clones, with 84% found just once. This material consisted of blood, taken from a patient whose treatment included radiotherapy and nephrectomy. The receptors here all came from a man aged 55-75 years with renal cell carcinoma.

The rearrangement uses TRBV9 and TRBJ1-4; 8 bases map to TRBD1. The CDR3 is 17 residues long. The V segment lost 0 bases and the J segment 0 bases; nucleotides outside the gene matches: 4. Germline CDR1 reads SGDLS; CDR2 reads YYNGEE. CDR3 loop: CASSVASTGATNEKLFF. In nucleotides, the CDR3 is TGTGCCAGCAGCGTAGCTTCGACAGGGGCAACTAATGAAAAACTGTTTTTT.

The V and J genes are TRBV19 and TRBJ1-1; D uncertain. The V gene's germline CDR1 is LNHDA and CDR2 SQIVND (reference sequence). V lost 5 bases to trimming and J lost 11 bases, with 15 bases between them. The CDR3 spans 12 residues. As DNA, the CDR3 is TGTGCCAGTAGTTTCCTAGGCGCCGGCGCTTTCTTT. Translation: CASSFLGAGAFF.

The V gene is TRBV7-2, the J gene TRBJ2-7, with 9 nucleotides matching TRBD2. Germline V CDR1 and CDR2: SGHTA, FQGNSA. Losses at the gene ends were 8 bases for V and 0 bases for J; bases not matched to a gene: 8. This CDR3 contains 15 residues. The CDR3 DNA follows: TGTGCCAGCGCAAAACCGGGACTAGCCTCCTACGAGCAGTACTTC. Translated, it gives CASAKPGLASYEQYF.

The V and J genes are TRBV7-9 and TRBJ2-7, with a possible D match to TRBD1 (6 bases). V was clipped by 5 bases and J by 0 bases, with 14 bases between them. Germline loops: CDR1 SEHNR, CDR2 FQNEAQ (reference sequence). The CDR3 totals 15 residues. CDR3 bases: TGTGCCAGCAGCAGGACTGGGACATCCTCCTACGAGCAGTACTTC. This sequence encodes CASSRTGTSSYEQYF.

This clone was seen a single time. V is TRBV29-1 and J is TRBJ2-2; D might be TRBD1 (5 bases). V lost 2 bases, J lost 6 bases, and 7 bases lay in between. This CDR3 has 12 amino acids. Germline assignment: CDR1 SQVTM and CDR2 ANQGSEA. The CDR3 DNA follows: TGCAGCGTTGAACTGGGGCCCGGGGAGCTGTTTTTT. Its protein product is CSVELGPGELFF.

This sequence joins TRBV27 and TRBJ1-5; D is uncertain. The CDR3 spans 13 residues. Trimming took 2 bases from V and 7 from J, leaving 9 bases between them. CDR1 is MNHEY, CDR2 SMNVEV, per germline (reference sequence). The CDR3 sequence: CASSLLPRQPQHF. The CDR3 region has the DNA TGTGCCAGCAGTTTACTTCCCAGACAGCCCCAGCATTTT.

The chain uses TRBV7-2 and TRBJ2-2, with D maybe TRBD2 (6 bases). Germline values: CDR1 SGHTA, CDR2 FQGNSA. V dropped 5 bases and J dropped 2 bases, with 12 bases sitting between them. The CDR3 spans 15 residues. The CDR3 DNA reads as TGTGCCAGCAGCCCGAGGCGGGGAAACACCGGGGAGCTGTTTTTT. Amino acids: CASSPRRGNTGELFF.

This chain uses TRBV7-8 with TRBJ2-2; possibly TRBD1 or TRBD2 for D (5 bases each). V lost 2 bases and J lost 3, with 13 bases in between. CDR1 SGHVS and CDR2 FQNEAQ come from the germline V gene. The CDR3 is made up of 16 amino acids. CDR3 in amino acids: CASSLRVWDDTGELFF. The CDR3 bases are TGTGCCAGCAGCTTAAGGGTATGGGACGACACCGGGGAGCTGTTTTTT.

The table lists this clone with a few counts. The chain links TRBV9 to TRBJ2-1; 8 positions match TRBD1. Germline CDR1 reads SGDLS; CDR2 reads YYNGEE. The V segment lost 0 bases and the J segment 7 bases; nucleotides outside the gene matches: 3. The CDR3 has 14 amino acids. CDR3 sequence (DNA): TGTGCCAGCAGCGTAGTTAGACAGGGGAATGAGCAGTTCTTC. Translating it yields CASSVVRQGNEQFF.

This chain joins TRBV7-2 and TRBJ1-2; no firm D call. Germline V gene sequence: CDR1 SGHTA, CDR2 FQGNSA. The CDR3 sequence is 16 residues long. Trimming shortened V by 1 base and J by 6 bases, and 18 bases separated the two germline ends. CDR3: CASSLEATLTRDGYTF. Here the CDR3 DNA reads TGTGCCAGCAGCTTAGAGGCCACTCTCACAAGGGATGGCTACACCTTC.

The chain recombines TRBV7-9 with TRBJ2-6; D may be TRBD1 (5 bases). Between the trimmed V and J ends, which lost 3 bases and 2 bases, there was a span of 14 bases. CDR3 length: 17 residues. Germline assignment: CDR1 SEHNR and CDR2 FQNEAQ (reference sequence). The CDR3 DNA is TGTGCCAGCAGCTTCAGGGCCCTAGTCCCTGGGGCCAACGTCCTGACTTTC. This encodes CASSFRALVPGANVLTF.

The chain uses TRBV30 and TRBJ2-5; D may correspond to TRBD1 or TRBD2 (5 bases each). Per the germline V gene, CDR1 is GTSNPN and CDR2 is SVGIG (reference sequence). The V end was cut by 2 bases, the J end by 1 base, with 8 bases between. CDR3 size: 13 residues. The CDR3 spells CAWSPGRQETQYF. CDR3 in DNA: TGTGCCTGGAGTCCGGGACGCCAAGAGACCCAGTACTTC.

The chain employs TRBV10-3 and TRBJ2-3; 10 bases agree with TRBD1. The germline V gene has CDR1 ENHRY and CDR2 SYGVKD. This CDR3 has 16 residues. J lost 4 bases, V lost 0 bases, and 4 bases had no gene match. The CDR3 loop is CAISESRTGGSDTQYF. For the CDR3, the DNA is TGTGCCATCAGTGAGTCGCGGACAGGGGGTTCAGATACGCAGTATTTT.

This clone was found a few times. The chain couples TRBV6-6 to TRBJ2-7, with D unclear. CDR1 is MNHNY and CDR2 is SVGAGI in the germline V gene (reference sequence). The V end lost 0 bases, the J end lost 6 bases, and 3 bases lay between the germline ends. This CDR3 is 11 amino acids long. The CDR3 DNA reads TGTGCCAGCAGTTACTCGTTCGAGCAGTACTTC. Protein: CASSYSFEQYF.

The gene calls are TRBV5-1 and TRBJ2-7, with TRBD2 identical over 9 bases. The CDR3 is 15 residues long. V shed 0 bases and J 2 bases; nucleotides not matched to a gene: 3. Germline CDR1 and CDR2: SGHRS and YFSETQ. CDR3 nucleotides: TGCGCCAGCAGCTTGGCGACTAGCGGAGCCTACGAGCAGTACTTC. Its protein product is CASSLATSGAYEQYF.

The chain recombines TRBV28 with TRBJ1-5, with TRBD1 as a possible D gene (5 bases). This CDR3 has 15 amino acids. V was clipped by 3 bases and J by 4 bases, with 13 bases between them. Germline values: CDR1 MDHEN, CDR2 SYDVKM. The CDR3 protein is CASSLSQARNQPQHF. The CDR3 nucleotides read TGTGCCAGCAGTTTGTCACAGGCACGGAATCAGCCCCAGCATTTT.

The chain carries TRBV6-5 and TRBJ1-1; TRBD1 is a possible D gene (6 bases). V was trimmed by 5 bases and J by 1 base, leaving 8 bases between them. Germline loops: CDR1 MNHEY, CDR2 SVGAGI. The CDR3 runs to 13 residues. The CDR3 reads CASSRTANTEAFF. CDR3 nucleotide sequence: TGTGCCAGCAGTCGGACAGCGAACACTGAAGCTTTCTTT.

The chain is built from TRBV7-3 and TRBJ2-2, with D hard to call. The length of the CDR3 is 14 residues. Germline loops: CDR1 SGHTA, CDR2 FQGTGA. V was shortened by 4 bases and J by 6 bases, with 12 bases between the two germline ends. CDR3 amino acids: CASSSRPGAGELFF. CDR3 bases: TGTGCCAGCAGCTCTCGACCCGGAGCCGGGGAGCTGTTTTTT.

V gene TRBV14 combines with J gene TRBJ2-1, with D perhaps TRBD2 (5 bases). CDR1 is SGHDN, CDR2 FVKESK, per germline. The V end lost 0 bases, the J end lost 12 bases, and 18 bases lay between the germline ends. The CDR3 loop spans 15 amino acids. CDR3 in amino acids: CASSQDRGSLFGQFF. In DNA form, the CDR3 reads TGTGCCAGCAGCCAAGATCGAGGGTCCCTCTTTGGGCAGTTCTTC. Drawing the rest from reference TRBV14 and TRBJ2-1, the complete variable domain is EAGVTQFPSHSVIEKGQTVTLRCDPISGHDNLYWYRRVMGKEIKFLLHFVKESKQDESGMPNNRFLAERTGGTYSTLKVQPAELEDSGVYFCASSQDRGSLFGQFFGPGTRLTVL.

The rearrangement joins TRBV15 to TRBJ2-2; D may be TRBD1 (6 bases). CDR3 length equals 15 residues. Germline CDR1 reads LNHNV; CDR2 reads YYDKDF (reference sequence). V was shortened by 1 base and J by 1 base, with 7 bases between the two germline ends. In DNA form, the CDR3 reads TGTGCCACCAGCAGAGGGGGGCAGAACACCGGGGAGCTGTTTTTT. It yields the protein CATSRGGQNTGELFF.

This clone occurred a few times. J is TRBJ2-5 and V is TRBV9; perhaps TRBD2 as D (6 bases). V was cut by 1 base and J by 2 bases, with 12 bases left in between. Germline V gene data show CDR1 as SGDLS and CDR2 as YYNGEE. The CDR3 is made up of 15 amino acids. DNA of the CDR3: TGTGCCAGCAGCGTAATCGGGAGTGGGCAAGAGACCCAGTACTTC. Protein product: CASSVIGSGQETQYF.

The chain carries TRBV29-1 and TRBJ2-5; D is possibly TRBD1 (6 bases). CDR3 length equals 14 residues. The V end was cut by 7 bases, the J end by 5 bases, with 20 bases between. Germline assignment: CDR1 SQVTM and CDR2 ANQGSEA. The CDR3 coding sequence is TGCAGCGGAGCGGACAGTCCAATAGCCGAGACCCAGTACTTC. Translation gives CSGADSPIAETQYF. Together with reference TRBV29-1 and TRBJ2-5, the CDR3 gives the full variable domain: SAVISQKPSRDICQRGTSLTIQCQVDSQVTMMFWYRQQPGQSLTLIATANQGSEATYESGFVIDKFPISRPNLTFSTLTVSNMSPEDSSIYLCSGADSPIAETQYFGPGTRLLVL.

The chain is built from TRBV5-5 and TRBJ2-2; D gene unclear. The germline V and J ends were trimmed by 2 bases and 3 bases, with 23 bases remaining between them. Germline CDR1 is SGHKS and CDR2 is YYEKEE (reference sequence). The length of the CDR3 is 19 residues. The CDR3 loop is CASSFRSGDLHLYTGELFF. Here the CDR3 DNA reads TGTGCCAGCAGCTTTAGATCCGGCGACCTCCACTTGTACACCGGGGAGCTGTTTTTT.

This clone appeared a few times. This chain connects TRBV28 to TRBJ2-2; TRBD1 aligns across 10 bases. This CDR3 is built from 18 residues. Per germline, CDR1 MDHEN and CDR2 SYDVKM. V was clipped by 4 bases and J by 0 bases; unmatched bases: 8. Here the CDR3 DNA reads TGTGCCAGCAGTTCTGGGACAGGGGTCAGAACGAACACCGGGGAGCTGTTTTTT. The encoded protein is CASSSGTGVRTNTGELFF. The full variable domain, rest sourced from reference TRBV28 and TRBJ2-2, is DVKVTQSSRYLVKRTGEKVFLECVQDMDHENMFWYRQDPGLGLRLIYFSYDVKMKEKGDIPEGYSVSREKKERFSLILESASTNQTSMYLCASSSGTGVRTNTGELFFGEGSRLTVL.

The rearrangement uses TRBV6-6 and TRBJ2-2; D remains unclear. CDR1 MNHNY and CDR2 SVGAGI come from the germline V gene (reference sequence). The V gene lost 5 bases and the J gene lost 2 bases, with 12 bases spanning the gap. This CDR3 is built from 15 residues. The CDR3 loop is CASSLDFTNTGELFF. CDR3 nucleotide sequence: TGTGCCAGCAGTCTCGACTTTACCAACACCGGGGAGCTGTTTTTT.

V gene TRBV7-9 combines with J gene TRBJ1-4, with D possibly matching TRBD1 (5 bases). Germline V gene lookup returns CDR1 SEHNR and CDR2 FQNEAQ (reference sequence). The V end was cut by 1 base, the J end by 8 bases, with 17 bases between. The CDR3 extends over 16 amino acids. As DNA, the CDR3 is TGTGCCAGCAGCTTAGGTTTAGGGGCGGTCGGCGAAAAACTGTTTTTT. Protein product: CASSLGLGAVGEKLFF. Together with reference TRBV7-9 and TRBJ1-4, the CDR3 gives the full variable domain: DTGVSQNPRHKITKRGQNVTFRCDPISEHNRLYWYRQTLGQGPEFLTYFQNEAQLEKSRLLSDRFSAERPKGSFSTLEIQRTEQGDSAMYLCASSLGLGAVGEKLFFGSGTQLSVL.